This T cell receptor beta chain was captured in a study of regulatory and conventional T cells in RAG deficiency. Broader study findings: Control T-cell subsets had markedly higher Shannon entropy and lower Simpson indices than RAG-deficient patients. Patient subsets had shorter CDR3s; Omenn Treg-Tconv overlap exceeded 80%.

Sequencing was performed with immunoSEQ multiplex PCR; in TCRdb, only in-frame clones are kept and a portion is missing. The sample contains 30,000 to 35,000 clones, 75% to 80% of which appear only once. Blood CD4+ CD25-low CD127-high conventional T cells supplied the genomic DNA template. With respect to this clone: What it binds is unknown.

Deletions cut 5 bases from V and 3 bases from J, with 13 bases between. The CDR3 extends over 14 amino acids. Germline CDR1 ENHRY, CDR2 SYGVKD. Another study also made use of these data, one on regulatory T cells. From that report: The primer mix had 52 TRBV and 13 TRBJ primers. In patients, unique TRB V-J pairs were restricted and V/J usage skewed, especially in Tregs.

This sequence originates from a human donor in good health. What was sequenced was CD4+ effector T cells sorted from blood. V gene TRBV10-3 combines with J gene TRBJ1-1; no clear D gene. CDR3 amino acids: CAISWAASDTEAFF. The CDR3 DNA is TGTGCCATCAGTTGGGCCGCTTCGGACACTGAAGCTTTCTTT.